The rows below give T cell receptor beta chains drawn from one sample of a study of blood T cell repertoires in COVID-19. TCRdb keeps only in-frame clones here, not all; method: immunoSEQ multiplex PCR. The repertoire holds about 200,000 clones, with 88% as singletons. The specimen was peripheral blood. The receptors shown here come from a man aged 18 to 29 with active or convalescent COVID-19. Each CDR3 is given with its conserved first and last residue. D genes are given only for firm matches. Clone size is stated in some rows and not others, as once, few, many or a class when expanded.

NA	NA	TRBV6-5	TRBJ1-2	TGTGCCAGCAGTTCAGGGTCCTATGGCTACACCTTC	CASSSGSYGYTF
NA	NA	TRBV3-1/TRBV3-2	TRBJ1-1	TGTGCCAGCAGCCAAGAGAATAGGGGATGGGGGAACACTGAAGCTTTCTTT	CASSQENRGWGNTEAFF
NA	TRBD1	TRBV5-4	TRBJ2-5	TGTGCCAGCAGCTTGGACAGGGGAGAGACCCAGTACTTC	CASSLDRGETQYF
NA	NA	TRBV5-1	TRBJ2-2	TGCGCCAGCAGCTTAGACGGACTATACACCGGGGAGCTGTTTTTT	CASSLDGLYTGELFF
NA	NA	TRBV14	TRBJ1-3	TGTGCCAGCAGCCAAGATTGGCCCGGAAACACCATATATTTT	CASSQDWPGNTIYF
NA	NA	TRBV10-2	TRBJ2-1	TGCGCCAGCGGGGACACCCGCGGCGGTGAGCAGTTCTTC	CASGDTRGGEQFF
NA	NA	TRBV30	TRBJ1-3	TGTGCCTGGAGTGGATGGGGCGGGGGCTTGGGGGCTGGAAACACCATATATTTT	CAWSGWGGGLGAGNTIYF
NA	TRBD1	TRBV2	TRBJ1-2	TGTGCCAGCAGGGACAGGGCCTATGGCTACACCTTC	CASRDRAYGYTF
NA	TRBD1	TRBV3-1/TRBV3-2	TRBJ2-2	TGTGCCAGCACCAGACAGGGGGCGGACGGGGAGCTGTTTTTT	CASTRQGADGELFF
NA	NA	TRBV6-5	TRBJ1-2	TGTGCCAGCAGACAGGAGAACTATGGCTACACCTTC	CASRQENYGYTF
NA	NA	TRBV6-5	TRBJ1-6	TGTGCCAGCAGTTACTCGAACCCACGGGATTCACCCCTCCACTTT	CASSYSNPRDSPLHF
NA	NA	TRBV5-1	TRBJ2-2	TGCGCCAGCAGCTTGGACAGGGTGTCCACCGGGGAGCTGTTTTTT	CASSLDRVSTGELFF
once	NA	TRBV2	TRBJ1-5	TGTGCCAGCAGTGAAGCGTCAGGGATCAATCAGCCCCAGCATTTT	CASSEASGINQPQHF
NA	NA	TRBV27	TRBJ1-4	TGTGCCAGCAGTTTATCAGGGGGGGGTGAAAAACTGTTTTTT	CASSLSGGGEKLFF
NA	TRBD1	TRBV5-1	TRBJ1-2	TGCGCCAGCAGCTTGGAATTGGTCGGGACAGGGGGGAACTATGGCTACACCTTC	CASSLELVGTGGNYGYTF
NA	NA	TRBV11-2	TRBJ1-2	TGTGCCAGCAGCTTAGATCGTATAGGACTCTATGGCTACACCTTC	CASSLDRIGLYGYTF
NA	NA	TRBV7-3	TRBJ1-1	TGTGCCAGCAGCTTTGACATGAACACTGAAGCTTTCTTT	CASSFDMNTEAFF
NA	TRBD1	TRBV7-2	TRBJ2-7	TGTGCCAGCAGCAGATCGGGACAGGGGATGTACGAGCAGTACTTC	CASSRSGQGMYEQYF
NA	NA	TRBV5-1	TRBJ1-5	TGCGCCAGCAGCCCAGGGATCGGGAATCAGCCCCAGCATTTT	CASSPGIGNQPQHF
NA	TRBD1	TRBV19	TRBJ2-2	TGTGCCAGTAGTATATTTACAGGGGGAACCGGGGAGCTGTTTTTT	CASSIFTGGTGELFF
once	TRBD1	TRBV7-9	TRBJ2-5	TGTGCCAGCAGCTCAGACAGGGGATCTCAGGAGACCCAGTACTTC	CASSSDRGSQETQYF
NA	NA	TRBV29-1	TRBJ2-5	TGCAGCGTTGAAGATAGAGGGCACTTTCAGGAGACCCAGTACTTC	CSVEDRGHFQETQYF
NA	TRBD1	TRBV6-5	TRBJ1-2	TGTGCCAGCAGTCCCGATCACAGGGGGGTTGGCTACACCTTC	CASSPDHRGVGYTF
NA	NA	TRBV15	TRBJ1-1	TGTGCCACCAGCATCACAGGGAACACTGAAGCTTTCTTT	CATSITGNTEAFF
NA	TRBD1	TRBV6-6	TRBJ1-4	TGTGCCAGCAGTTACGACAGGGAAACTAATGAAAAACTGTTTTTT	CASSYDRETNEKLFF
NA	NA	TRBV11-2	TRBJ1-1	TGTGCCAGCAGCTTAGGGTCGGACACTGAAGCTTTCTTT	CASSLGSDTEAFF
NA	TRBD2	TRBV7-3	TRBJ2-5	TGTGCCAGCAGCCCTAGCGGGGCCCCGGAGACCCAGTACTTC	CASSPSGAPETQYF
NA	NA	TRBV25-1	TRBJ2-7	TGTGCCAGCAGTGAATGGCCTCAGATATACTTC	CASSEWPQIYF
few	NA	TRBV4-2	TRBJ2-7	TGTGCCAGCAGCCAAGAACTAGGCCGGGAGTTCGACGAGCAGTACTTC	CASSQELGREFDEQYF
NA	NA	TRBV9	TRBJ2-1	TGTGCCAGCAGCGTAGACCAGTACAATGAGCAGTTCTTC	CASSVDQYNEQFF
NA	TRBD2	TRBV6-1	TRBJ2-1	TGTGCCAGCAGTGTAGGGAAGGCGGGGGGGCTTTATGAGCAGTTCTTC	CASSVGKAGGLYEQFF
NA	TRBD2	TRBV5-1	TRBJ2-1	TGCGCCAGCAGCTTGTTAGCGGGAGGAACCTACAATGAGCAGTTCTTC	CASSLLAGGTYNEQFF
NA	TRBD1	TRBV10-3	TRBJ1-5	TGTGCCATCAGTGAGGGGGGACAGGCACAGCCCCAGCATTTT	CAISEGGQAQPQHF
once	NA	TRBV7-2	TRBJ2-5	TGTGCCAGCAGCGGGGGGGGCCTTTACGAGACCCAGTACTTC	CASSGGGLYETQYF
few	TRBD1	TRBV3-1/TRBV3-2	TRBJ1-6	TGTGCCAGCAGCCCGACAGGGGGCTCGGATTCACCCCTCCACTTT	CASSPTGGSDSPLHF
NA	TRBD1	TRBV4-2	TRBJ1-3	TGTGCCAGCAGCCAAGATCGGGACAGGATAAACACCATATATTTT	CASSQDRDRINTIYF
NA	TRBD2	TRBV5-4	TRBJ2-1	TGTGCCAGCAGCCCCTGGAGCGGGAGGGGGAATGAGCAGTTCTTC	CASSPWSGRGNEQFF
NA	NA	TRBV19	TRBJ1-2	TGTGCCAGTAGTATACCCGCCGGGGGGGCCCGTTATGGCTACACCTTC	CASSIPAGGARYGYTF
NA	NA	TRBV15	TRBJ1-4	TGTGCCACCAGCAGAGATATTCAGGGGAGAGCAACTAATGAAAAACTGTTTTTT	CATSRDIQGRATNEKLFF
NA	TRBD2	TRBV7-6	TRBJ2-1	TGTGCCAGCAGCTTATTGGCGGGAGAATACAATGAGCAGTTCTTC	CASSLLAGEYNEQFF
few	TRBD1	TRBV5-1	TRBJ1-2	TGCGCCAGCAGCTTGGAAGGGACAGGGGGCTTCTACACCTTC	CASSLEGTGGFYTF
NA	TRBD1	TRBV29-1	TRBJ1-1	TGCAGCGTAGCACATCCCGGGACAGGGGTTACTGAAGCTTTCTTT	CSVAHPGTGVTEAFF